This T cell receptor beta chain appears in the sequencing data of a study of cytomegalovirus exposure and HLA in healthy donors. TCRdb's copy holds only in-frame clones and misses some; the assay was immunoSEQ multiplex PCR. This table has more than 200,000 clones, roughly 87% appearing once. The CDR3 is 14 residues long. Germline V lookup: CDR1 SQVTM, CDR2 ANQGSEA. V was cut by 4 bases and J by 3 bases, with 15 bases left in between. On this clone: Antigen specificity is unknown.

Notes on the study in general: The authors listed approximately 160 TCR beta chains as cytomegalovirus-associated.

The sample was PBMCs. This clonotype originated in a man aged 18 to 30 in good health and CMV-seropositive. The V gene is TRBV29-1, the J gene TRBJ1-1; D not certain. CDR3 protein: CSVGLRKVDTEAFF. The CDR3 DNA reads TGCAGCGTTGGATTACGTAAGGTAGACACTGAAGCTTTCTTT.